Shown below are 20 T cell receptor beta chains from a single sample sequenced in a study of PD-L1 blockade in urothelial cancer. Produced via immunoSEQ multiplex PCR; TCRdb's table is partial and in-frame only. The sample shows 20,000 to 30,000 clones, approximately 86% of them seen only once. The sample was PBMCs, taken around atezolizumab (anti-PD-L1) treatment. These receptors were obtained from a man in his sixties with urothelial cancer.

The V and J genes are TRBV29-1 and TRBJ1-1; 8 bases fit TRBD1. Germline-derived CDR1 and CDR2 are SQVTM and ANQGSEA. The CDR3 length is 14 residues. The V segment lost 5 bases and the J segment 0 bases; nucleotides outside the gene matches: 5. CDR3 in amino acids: CSVLRTGMNTEAFF. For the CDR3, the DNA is TGCAGCGTTCTCCGGACAGGGATGAACACTGAAGCTTTCTTT. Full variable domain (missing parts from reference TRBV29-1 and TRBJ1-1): SAVISQKPSRDICQRGTSLTIQCQVDSQVTMMFWYRQQPGQSLTLIATANQGSEATYESGFVIDKFPISRPNLTFSTLTVSNMSPEDSSIYLCSVLRTGMNTEAFFGQGTRLTVV.

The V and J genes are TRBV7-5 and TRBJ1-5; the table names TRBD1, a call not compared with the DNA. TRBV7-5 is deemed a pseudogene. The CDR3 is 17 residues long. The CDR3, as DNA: TGTGCCAGAAGCGGATGCATCCAGGGCTTTAGCAATCAGCCCCAGCATTTT. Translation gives CARSGCIQGFSNQPQHF.

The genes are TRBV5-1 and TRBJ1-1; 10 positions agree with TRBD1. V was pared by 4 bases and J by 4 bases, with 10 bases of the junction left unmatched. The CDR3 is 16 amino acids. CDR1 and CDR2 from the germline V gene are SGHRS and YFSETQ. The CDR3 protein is CASSKTGGVEGTEAFF. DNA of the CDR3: TGCGCCAGCAGCAAGACAGGGGGCGTTGAAGGCACTGAAGCTTTCTTT.

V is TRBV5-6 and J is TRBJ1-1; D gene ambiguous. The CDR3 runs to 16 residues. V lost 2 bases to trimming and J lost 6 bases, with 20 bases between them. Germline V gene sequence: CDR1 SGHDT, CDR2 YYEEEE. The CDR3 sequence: CASSLRPSHRGSEAFF. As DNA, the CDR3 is TGTGCCAGCAGCTTAAGACCGAGCCACCGAGGGTCTGAAGCTTTCTTT.

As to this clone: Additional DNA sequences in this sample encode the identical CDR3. CDR3 DNA sequence: TGCAGTGCCCTAGTAGATACGCAGTATTTT. Encoded protein: CSALVDTQYF. The chain joins TRBV20-1 to TRBJ2-3; D gene unclear. The germline CDR1 and CDR2 sequences are DFQATT and SNEGSKA (reference sequence). Trimming left V 6 bases short and J 5 bases short, with 6 bases between. The CDR3 covers 10 residues.

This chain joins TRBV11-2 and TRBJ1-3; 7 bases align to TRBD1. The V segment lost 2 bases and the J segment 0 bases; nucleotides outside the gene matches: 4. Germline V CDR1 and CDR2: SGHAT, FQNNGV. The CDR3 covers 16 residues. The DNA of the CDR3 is TGTGCCAGCAGCTTACAAACAGGGGTCTCTGGAAACACCATATATTTT. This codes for CASSLQTGVSGNTIYF.

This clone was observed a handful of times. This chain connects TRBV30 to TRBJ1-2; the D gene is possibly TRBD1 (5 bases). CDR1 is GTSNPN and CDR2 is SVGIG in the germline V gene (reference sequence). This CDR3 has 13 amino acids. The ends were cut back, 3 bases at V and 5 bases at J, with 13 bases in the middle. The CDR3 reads CAWSGGEVYGYTF. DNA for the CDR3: TGTGCCTGGAGCGGAGGGGAAGTTTATGGCTACACCTTC.

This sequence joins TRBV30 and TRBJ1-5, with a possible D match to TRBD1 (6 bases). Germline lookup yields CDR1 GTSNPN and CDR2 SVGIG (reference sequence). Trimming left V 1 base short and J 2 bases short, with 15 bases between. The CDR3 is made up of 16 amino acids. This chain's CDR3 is CAWSARAGAGNQPQHF. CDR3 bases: TGTGCCTGGAGTGCCAGGGCGGGGGCGGGCAATCAGCCCCAGCATTTT.

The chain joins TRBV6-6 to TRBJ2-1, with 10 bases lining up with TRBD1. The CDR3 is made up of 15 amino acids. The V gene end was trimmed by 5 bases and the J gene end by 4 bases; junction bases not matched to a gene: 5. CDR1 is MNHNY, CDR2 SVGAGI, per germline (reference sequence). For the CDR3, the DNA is TGTGCCAGCAGTAGAGGACAGGGGGAATACAATGAGCAGTTCTTC. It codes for CASSRGQGEYNEQFF.

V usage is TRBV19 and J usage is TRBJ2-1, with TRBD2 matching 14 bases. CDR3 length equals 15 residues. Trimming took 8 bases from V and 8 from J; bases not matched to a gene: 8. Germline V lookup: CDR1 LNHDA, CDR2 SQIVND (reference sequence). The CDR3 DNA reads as TGTGCCAGTCCAAGGACTAGCGGGAGGAAGGATGAGCAGTTCTTC. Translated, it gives CASPRTSGRKDEQFF. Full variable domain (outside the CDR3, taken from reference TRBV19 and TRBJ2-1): DGGITQSPKYLFRKEGQNVTLSCEQNLNHDAMYWYRQDPGQGLRLIYYSQIVNDFQKGDIAEGYSVSREKKESFPLTVTSAQKNPTAFYLCASPRTSGRKDEQFFGPGTRLTVL.

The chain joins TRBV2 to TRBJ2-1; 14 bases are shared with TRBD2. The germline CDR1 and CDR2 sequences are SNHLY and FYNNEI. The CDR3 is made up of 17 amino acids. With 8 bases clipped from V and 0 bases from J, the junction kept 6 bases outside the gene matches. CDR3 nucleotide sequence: TGTGCCAGCGAGGGACTAGCGGGAGAATCCTCCTACAATGAGCAGTTCTTC. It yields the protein CASEGLAGESSYNEQFF.

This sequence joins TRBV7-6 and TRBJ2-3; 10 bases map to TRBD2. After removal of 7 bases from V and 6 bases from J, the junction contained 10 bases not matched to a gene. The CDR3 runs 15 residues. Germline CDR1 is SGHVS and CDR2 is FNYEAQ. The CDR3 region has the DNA TGTGCCAGCACCTACTTAGCGGGGGGCCGTGATACGCAGTATTTT. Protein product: CASTYLAGGRDTQYF.

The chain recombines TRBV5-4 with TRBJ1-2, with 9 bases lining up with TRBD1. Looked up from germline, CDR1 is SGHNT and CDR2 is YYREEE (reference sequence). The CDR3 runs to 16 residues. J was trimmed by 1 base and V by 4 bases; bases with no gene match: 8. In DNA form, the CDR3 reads TGTGCCAGCAGCCAAGCGGGACAGGGCTTTAACTATGGCTACACCTTC. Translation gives CASSQAGQGFNYGYTF.

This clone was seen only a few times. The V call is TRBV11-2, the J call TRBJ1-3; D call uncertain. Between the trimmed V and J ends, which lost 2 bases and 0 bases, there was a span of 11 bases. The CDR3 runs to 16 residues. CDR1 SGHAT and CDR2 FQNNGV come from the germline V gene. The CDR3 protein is CASSLSGQSSGNTIYF. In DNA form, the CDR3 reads TGTGCCAGCAGCTTATCAGGCCAGAGCTCTGGAAACACCATATATTTT.

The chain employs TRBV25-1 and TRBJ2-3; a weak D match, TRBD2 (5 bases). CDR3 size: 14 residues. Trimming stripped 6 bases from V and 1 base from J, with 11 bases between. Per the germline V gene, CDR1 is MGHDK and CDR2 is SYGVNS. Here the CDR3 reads CASSLADRTDTQYF. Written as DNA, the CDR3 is TGTGCCAGCAGCCTAGCTGATCGCACAGATACGCAGTATTTT.

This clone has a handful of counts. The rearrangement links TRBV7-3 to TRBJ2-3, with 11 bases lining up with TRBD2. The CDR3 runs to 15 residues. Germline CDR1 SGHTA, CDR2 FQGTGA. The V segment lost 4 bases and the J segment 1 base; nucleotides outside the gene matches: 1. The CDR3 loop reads CASSSSGGRTDTQYF. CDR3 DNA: TGTGCCAGCAGCTCTAGCGGGGGGCGCACAGATACGCAGTATTTT. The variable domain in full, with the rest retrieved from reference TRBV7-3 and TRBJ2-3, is GAGVSQTPSNKVTEKGKYVELRCDPISGHTALYWYRQSLGQGPEFLIYFQGTGAADDSGLPNDRFFAVRPEGSVSTLKIQRTERGDSAVYLCASSSSGGRTDTQYFGPGTRLTVL.

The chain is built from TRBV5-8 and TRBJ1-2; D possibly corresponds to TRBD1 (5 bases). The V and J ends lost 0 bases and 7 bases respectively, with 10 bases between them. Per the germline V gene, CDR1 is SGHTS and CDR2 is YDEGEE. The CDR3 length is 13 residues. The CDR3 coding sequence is TGTGCCAGCAGCTTGGGGAGGGGACGTGGCTACACCTTC. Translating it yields CASSLGRGRGYTF.

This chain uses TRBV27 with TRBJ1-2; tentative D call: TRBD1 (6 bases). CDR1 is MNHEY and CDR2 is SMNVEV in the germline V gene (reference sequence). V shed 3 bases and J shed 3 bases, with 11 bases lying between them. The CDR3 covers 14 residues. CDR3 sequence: CASSFNAGDYGYTF. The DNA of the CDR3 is TGTGCCAGCAGTTTTAACGCAGGGGACTATGGCTACACCTTC.

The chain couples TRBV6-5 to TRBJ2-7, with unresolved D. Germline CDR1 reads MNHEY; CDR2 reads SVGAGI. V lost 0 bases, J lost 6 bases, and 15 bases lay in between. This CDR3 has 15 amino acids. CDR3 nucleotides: TGTGCCAGCAGTTACTCGAATTCCGGGTTGGGCGAGCAGTACTTC. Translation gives CASSYSNSGLGEQYF.

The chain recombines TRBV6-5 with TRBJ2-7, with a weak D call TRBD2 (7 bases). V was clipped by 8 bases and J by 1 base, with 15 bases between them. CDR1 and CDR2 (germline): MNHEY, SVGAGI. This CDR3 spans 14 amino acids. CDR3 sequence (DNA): TGTGCCAGCGCTCGGGGGGCGATATCCTACGAGCAGTACTTC. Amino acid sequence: CASARGAISYEQYF.